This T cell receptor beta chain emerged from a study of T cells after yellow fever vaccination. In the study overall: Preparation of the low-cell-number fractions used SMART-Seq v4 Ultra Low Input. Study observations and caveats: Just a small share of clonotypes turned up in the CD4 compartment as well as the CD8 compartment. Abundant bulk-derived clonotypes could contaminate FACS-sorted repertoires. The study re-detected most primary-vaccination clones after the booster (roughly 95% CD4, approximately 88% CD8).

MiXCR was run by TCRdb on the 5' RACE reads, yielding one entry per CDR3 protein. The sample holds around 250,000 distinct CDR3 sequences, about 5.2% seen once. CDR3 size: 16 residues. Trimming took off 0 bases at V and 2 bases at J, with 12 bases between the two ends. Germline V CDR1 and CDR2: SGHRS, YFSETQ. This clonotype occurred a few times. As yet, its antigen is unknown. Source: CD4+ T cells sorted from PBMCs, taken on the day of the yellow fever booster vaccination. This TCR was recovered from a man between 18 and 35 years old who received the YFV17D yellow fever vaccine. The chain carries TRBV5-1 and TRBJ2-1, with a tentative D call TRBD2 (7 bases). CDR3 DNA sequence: TGCGCCAGCAGCTTGGAAGGCGGGGGCACCTACAATGAGCAGTTCTTC. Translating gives CASSLEGGGTYNEQFF.